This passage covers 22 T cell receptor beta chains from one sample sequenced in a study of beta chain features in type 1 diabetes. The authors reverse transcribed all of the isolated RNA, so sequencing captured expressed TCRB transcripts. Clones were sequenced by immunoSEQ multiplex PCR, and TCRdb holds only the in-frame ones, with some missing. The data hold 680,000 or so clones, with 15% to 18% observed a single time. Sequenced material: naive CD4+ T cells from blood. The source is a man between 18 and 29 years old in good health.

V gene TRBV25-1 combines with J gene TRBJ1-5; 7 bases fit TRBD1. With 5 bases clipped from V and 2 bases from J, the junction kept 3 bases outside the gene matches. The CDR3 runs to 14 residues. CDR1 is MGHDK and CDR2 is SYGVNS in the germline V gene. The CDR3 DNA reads TGTGCCAGCAGTCAAACAGGGGGCAATCAGCCCCAGCATTTT. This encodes CASSQTGGNQPQHF.

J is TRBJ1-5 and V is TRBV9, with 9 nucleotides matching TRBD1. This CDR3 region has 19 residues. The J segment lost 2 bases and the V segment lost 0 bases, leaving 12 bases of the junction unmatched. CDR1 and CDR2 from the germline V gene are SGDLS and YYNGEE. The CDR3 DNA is TGTGCCAGCAGCGTAGGCCCCACAGGGGGCCGGTTTGGCAATCAGCCCCAGCATTTT. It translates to CASSVGPTGGRFGNQPQHF.

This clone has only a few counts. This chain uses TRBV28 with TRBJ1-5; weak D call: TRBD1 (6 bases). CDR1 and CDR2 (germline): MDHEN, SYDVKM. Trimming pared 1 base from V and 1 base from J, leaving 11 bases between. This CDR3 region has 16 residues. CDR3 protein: CASSLLPGASNQPQHF. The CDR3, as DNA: TGTGCCAGCAGTTTATTGCCGGGGGCCAGCAATCAGCCCCAGCATTTT. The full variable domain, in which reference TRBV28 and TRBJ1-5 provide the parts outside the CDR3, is DVKVTQSSRYLVKRTGEKVFLECVQDMDHENMFWYRQDPGLGLRLIYFSYDVKMKEKGDIPEGYSVSREKKERFSLILESASTNQTSMYLCASSLLPGASNQPQHFGDGTRLSIL.

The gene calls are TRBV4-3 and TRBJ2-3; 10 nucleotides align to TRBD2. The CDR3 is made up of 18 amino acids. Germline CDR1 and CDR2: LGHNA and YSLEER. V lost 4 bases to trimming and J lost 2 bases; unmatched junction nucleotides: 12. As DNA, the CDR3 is TGCGCCAGCAGCCCCCAGGGTGCTAGCGGGAGAACCACAGATACGCAGTATTTT. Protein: CASSPQGASGRTTDTQYF.

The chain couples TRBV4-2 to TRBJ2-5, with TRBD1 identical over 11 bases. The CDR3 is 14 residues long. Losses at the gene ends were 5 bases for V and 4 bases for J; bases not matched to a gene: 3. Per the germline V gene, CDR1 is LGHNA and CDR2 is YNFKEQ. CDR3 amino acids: CASSADRGRETQYF. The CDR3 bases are TGTGCCAGCAGCGCGGACAGGGGGCGAGAGACCCAGTACTTC.

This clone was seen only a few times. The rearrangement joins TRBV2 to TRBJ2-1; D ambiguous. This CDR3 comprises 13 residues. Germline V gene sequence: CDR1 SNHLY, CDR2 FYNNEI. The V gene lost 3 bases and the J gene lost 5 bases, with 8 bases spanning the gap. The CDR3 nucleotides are TGTGCCAGCAGTGATCCACAGAACAATGAGCAGTTCTTC. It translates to CASSDPQNNEQFF. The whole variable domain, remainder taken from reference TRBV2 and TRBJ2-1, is EPEVTQTPSHQVTQMGQEVILRCVPISNHLYFYWYRQILGQKVEFLVSFYNNEISEKSEIFDDQFSVERPDGSNFTLKIRSTKLEDSAMYFCASSDPQNNEQFFGPGTRLTVL.

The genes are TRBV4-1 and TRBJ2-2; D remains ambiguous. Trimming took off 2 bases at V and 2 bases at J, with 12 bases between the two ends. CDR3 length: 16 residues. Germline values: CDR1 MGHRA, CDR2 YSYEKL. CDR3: CASSQLWRLNTGELFF. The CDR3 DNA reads TGCGCCAGCAGCCAATTATGGCGGCTCAACACCGGGGAGCTGTTTTTT.

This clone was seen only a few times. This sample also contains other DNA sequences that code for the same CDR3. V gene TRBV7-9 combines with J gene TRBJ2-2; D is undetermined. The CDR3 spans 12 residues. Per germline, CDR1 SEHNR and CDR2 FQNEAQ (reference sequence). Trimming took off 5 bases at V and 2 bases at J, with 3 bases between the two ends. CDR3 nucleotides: TGTGCCAGCAGCCTAAACACCGGGGAGCTGTTTTTT. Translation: CASSLNTGELFF.

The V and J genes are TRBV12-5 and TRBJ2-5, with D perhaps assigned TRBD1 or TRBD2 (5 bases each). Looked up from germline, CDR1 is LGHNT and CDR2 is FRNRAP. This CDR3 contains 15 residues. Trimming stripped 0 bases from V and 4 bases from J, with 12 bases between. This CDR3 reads CASGLVARAGETQYF. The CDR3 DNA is TGTGCTAGTGGTTTGGTCGCCAGGGCGGGAGAGACCCAGTACTTC.

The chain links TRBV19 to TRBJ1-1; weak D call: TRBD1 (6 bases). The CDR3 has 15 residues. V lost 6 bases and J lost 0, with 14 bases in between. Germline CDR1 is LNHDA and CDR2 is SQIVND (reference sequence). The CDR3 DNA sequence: TGTGCCAGTAGACCCCGACGGGGGCTGAACACTGAAGCTTTCTTT. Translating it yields CASRPRRGLNTEAFF.

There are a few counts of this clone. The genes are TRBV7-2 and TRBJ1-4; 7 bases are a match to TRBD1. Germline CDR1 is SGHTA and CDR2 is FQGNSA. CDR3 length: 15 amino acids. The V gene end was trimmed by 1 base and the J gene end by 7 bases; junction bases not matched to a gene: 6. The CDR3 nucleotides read TGTGCCAGCAGCTTAGTTCGACAGGGTAGTGAAAAACTGTTTTTT. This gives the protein CASSLVRQGSEKLFF.

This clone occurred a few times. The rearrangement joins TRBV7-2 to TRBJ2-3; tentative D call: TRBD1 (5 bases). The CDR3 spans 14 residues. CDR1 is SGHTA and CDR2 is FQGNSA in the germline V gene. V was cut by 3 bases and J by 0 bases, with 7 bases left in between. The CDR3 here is CASSFRQSTDTQYF. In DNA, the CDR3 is TGTGCCAGCAGCTTCCGACAGAGCACAGATACGCAGTATTTT.

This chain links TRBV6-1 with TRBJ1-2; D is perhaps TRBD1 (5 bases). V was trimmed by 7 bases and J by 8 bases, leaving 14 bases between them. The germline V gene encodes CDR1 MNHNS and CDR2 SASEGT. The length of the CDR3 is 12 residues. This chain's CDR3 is CASTSGNGGYTF. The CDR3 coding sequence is TGTGCCAGCACTTCAGGGAATGGGGGCTACACCTTC.

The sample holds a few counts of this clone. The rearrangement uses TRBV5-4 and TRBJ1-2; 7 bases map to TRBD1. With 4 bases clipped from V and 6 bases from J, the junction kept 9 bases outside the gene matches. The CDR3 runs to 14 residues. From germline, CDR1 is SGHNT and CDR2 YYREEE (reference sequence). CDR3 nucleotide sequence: TGTGCCAGCAGCCGGGACAGCTTCTCTGATGGCTACACCTTC. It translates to CASSRDSFSDGYTF.

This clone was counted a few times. DNA for the CDR3: TGCGCCAGCGCCCCGGCTCCAGGGGGCCAAGAGACCCAGTACTTC. It translates to CASAPAPGGQETQYF. The V and J genes are TRBV5-1 and TRBJ2-5; 7 bases align to TRBD1. The CDR3 has 15 amino acids. Trimming cost V 7 bases and J 1 base; bases outside gene matches: 10. CDR1 is SGHRS and CDR2 is YFSETQ in the germline V gene.

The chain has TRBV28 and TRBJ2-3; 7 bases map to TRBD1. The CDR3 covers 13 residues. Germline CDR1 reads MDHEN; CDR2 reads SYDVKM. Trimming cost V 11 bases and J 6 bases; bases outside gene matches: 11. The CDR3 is CAGQNRGWDTQYF. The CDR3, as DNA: TGTGCCGGTCAGAACAGGGGTTGGGATACGCAGTATTTT.

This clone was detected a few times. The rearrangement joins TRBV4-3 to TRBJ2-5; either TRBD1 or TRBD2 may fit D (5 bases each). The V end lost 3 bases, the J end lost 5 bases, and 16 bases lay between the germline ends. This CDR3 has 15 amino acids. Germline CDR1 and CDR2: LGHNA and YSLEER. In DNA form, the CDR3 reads TGCGCCAGCAGCCAGAATGAGGGGTGGTGGGAGACCCAGTACTTC. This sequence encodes CASSQNEGWWETQYF.

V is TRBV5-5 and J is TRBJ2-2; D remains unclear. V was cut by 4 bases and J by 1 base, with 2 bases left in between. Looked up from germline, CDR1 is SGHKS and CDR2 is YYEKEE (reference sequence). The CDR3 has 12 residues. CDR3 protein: CASSVNTGELFF. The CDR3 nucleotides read TGTGCCAGCAGCGTGAACACCGGGGAGCTGTTTTTT.

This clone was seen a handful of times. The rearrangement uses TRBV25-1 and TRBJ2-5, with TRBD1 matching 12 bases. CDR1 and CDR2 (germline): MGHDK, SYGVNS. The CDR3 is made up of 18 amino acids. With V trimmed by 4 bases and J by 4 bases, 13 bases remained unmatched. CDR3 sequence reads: CASSAAPGQGATGETQYF. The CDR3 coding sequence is TGTGCCAGCAGTGCCGCCCCGGGACAGGGGGCGACTGGAGAGACCCAGTACTTC.

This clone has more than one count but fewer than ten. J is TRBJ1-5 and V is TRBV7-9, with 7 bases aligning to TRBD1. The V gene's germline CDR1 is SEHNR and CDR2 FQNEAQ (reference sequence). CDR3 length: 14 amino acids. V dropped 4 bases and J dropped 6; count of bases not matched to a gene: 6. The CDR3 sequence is CASSSGGIGQPQHF. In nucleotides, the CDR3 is TGTGCCAGCAGCTCAGGGGGGATAGGTCAGCCCCAGCATTTT.

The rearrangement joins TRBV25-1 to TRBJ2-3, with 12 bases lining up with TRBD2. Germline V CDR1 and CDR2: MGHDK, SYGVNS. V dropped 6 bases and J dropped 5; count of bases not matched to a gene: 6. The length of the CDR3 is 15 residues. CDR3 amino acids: CASRASGGAVDTQYF. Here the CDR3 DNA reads TGTGCCAGCAGGGCTAGCGGGGGGGCTGTAGATACGCAGTATTTT.

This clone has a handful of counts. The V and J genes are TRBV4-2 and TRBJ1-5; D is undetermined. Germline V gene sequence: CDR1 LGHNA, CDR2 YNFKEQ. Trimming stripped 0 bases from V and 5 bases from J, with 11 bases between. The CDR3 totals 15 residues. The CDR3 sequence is CASSQDGRADQPQHF. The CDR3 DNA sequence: TGTGCCAGCAGCCAAGATGGAAGGGCGGATCAGCCCCAGCATTTT.